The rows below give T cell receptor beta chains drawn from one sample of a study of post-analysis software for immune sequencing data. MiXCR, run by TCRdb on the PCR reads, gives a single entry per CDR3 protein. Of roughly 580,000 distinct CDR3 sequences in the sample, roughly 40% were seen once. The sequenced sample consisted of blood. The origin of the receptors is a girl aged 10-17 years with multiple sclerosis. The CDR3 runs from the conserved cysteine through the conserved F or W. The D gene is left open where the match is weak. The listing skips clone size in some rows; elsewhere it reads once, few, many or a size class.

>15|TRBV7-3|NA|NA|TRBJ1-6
TGTGCCAGCAGCCCAGGGCTCTACGATAATTCACCCCTCCACTTT
CASSPGLYDNSPLHF
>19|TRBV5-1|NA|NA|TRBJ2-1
TGCGCCAGCAGCACCGCCCCGCGACAGCCCCACTATAGACTCAATGAGCAGTTCTTC
CASSTAPRQPHYRLNEQFF
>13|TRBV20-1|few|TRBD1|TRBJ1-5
TGCAGTGCTAGAGATACAGGGGAAGTACCCCAGCATTTT
CSARDTGEVPQHF
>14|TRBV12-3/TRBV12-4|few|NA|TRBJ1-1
TGTGCCAGCAGTTTATCGGGGGGGAACACTGAAGCTTTCTTT
CASSLSGGNTEAFF
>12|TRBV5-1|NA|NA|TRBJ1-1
TGCGCCAGCAGCTTGGACCGGGTACAAGCTTTCTTT
CASSLDRVQAFF
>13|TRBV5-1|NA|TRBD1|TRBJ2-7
TGCGCCAGCAGACGGGGACAGAGCTACGAGCAGTACTTC
CASRRGQSYEQYF
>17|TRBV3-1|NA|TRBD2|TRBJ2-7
TGTGCCAGCAGCCAGGCCCCCGGGACTAGCGGAGCCTACGAGCAGTACTTC
CASSQAPGTSGAYEQYF
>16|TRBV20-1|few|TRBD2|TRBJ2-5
TGCAGTGCTAGAGGAAGGCGGGAGAAGGTGGGGGAGACCCAGTACTTC
CSARGRREKVGETQYF
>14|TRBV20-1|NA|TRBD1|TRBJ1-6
TGCAGTGCTAGGGGCGACAGGGGAAATTCACCCCTCCACTTT
CSARGDRGNSPLHF
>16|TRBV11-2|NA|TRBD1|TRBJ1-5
TGTGCCAGCAGCGGAGGGACAGGGGCTAGCAATCAGCCCCAGCATTTT
CASSGGTGASNQPQHF
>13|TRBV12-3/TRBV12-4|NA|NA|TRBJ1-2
TGTGCCAGCAGTACCGGGATGAACAATGGCTACACCTTC
CASSTGMNNGYTF
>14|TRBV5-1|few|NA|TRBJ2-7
TGCGCCAGCAGCTATCCGGACAAGACCTACGAGCAGTACTTC
CASSYPDKTYEQYF
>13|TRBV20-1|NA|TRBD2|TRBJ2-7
TGCAGTGCTAGTATCGGGGGGGACTACGAGCAGTACTTC
CSASIGGDYEQYF
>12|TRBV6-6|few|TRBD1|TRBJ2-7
TGTGCCAGCAGAGAAGACAGGGGGCGGGGGTACTTC
CASREDRGRGYF
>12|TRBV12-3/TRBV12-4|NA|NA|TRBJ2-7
TGTGCCAGCAGCCCAGGGTGGGACGAGCAGTACTTC
CASSPGWDEQYF
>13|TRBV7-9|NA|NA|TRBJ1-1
TGTGCCAGCTCGACAAGTTTAGGCACTGAAGCTTTCTTT
CASSTSLGTEAFF
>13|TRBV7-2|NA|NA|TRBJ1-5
TGTGCCAGCAGCTTAGAGATCGGTCAGCCCCAGCATTTT
CASSLEIGQPQHF
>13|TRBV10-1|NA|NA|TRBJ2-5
TGCGCCAGCACCGAGGGAAGGGGGGAGACCCAGTACTTC
CASTEGRGETQYF
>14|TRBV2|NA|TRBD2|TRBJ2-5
TGTGCCAGCAGCCTGGGACTAGCGGTGGAGACCCAGTACTTC
CASSLGLAVETQYF
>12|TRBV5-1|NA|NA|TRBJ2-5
TGCGCCAGCTGGCGGCAGGGAGAGACCCAGTACTTC
CASWRQGETQYF
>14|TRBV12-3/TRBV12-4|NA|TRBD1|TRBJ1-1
TGTGCCAGCAGTTTGACCGACAGGGCTACTGAAGCTTTCTTT
CASSLTDRATEAFF
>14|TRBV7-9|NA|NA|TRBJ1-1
TGTGCCAGCAGCTTGGCCGACGGGAACACTGAAGCTTTCTTT
CASSLADGNTEAFF
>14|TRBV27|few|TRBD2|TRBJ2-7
TGTGCCAGCAGTTTACTAGCGGCGCCCGGGGAGCAGTACTTC
CASSLLAAPGEQYF
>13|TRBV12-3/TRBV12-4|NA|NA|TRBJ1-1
TGTGCCAGCACCTCGGGAAGGGCTACTGAAGCTTTCTTT
CASTSGRATEAFF
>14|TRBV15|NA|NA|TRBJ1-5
TGTGCCACCGGAGCAGGGCATAGCAATCAGCCCCAGCATTTT
CATGAGHSNQPQHF
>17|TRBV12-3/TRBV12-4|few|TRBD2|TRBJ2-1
TGTGCCAGCAGGACACCCCTAGCGGGAGGTTCCTACAATGAGCAGTTCTTC
CASRTPLAGGSYNEQFF
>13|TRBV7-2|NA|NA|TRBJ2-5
TGTGCCGGCAGCTTAGTCGGGCAAGAGACCCAGTACTTC
CAGSLVGQETQYF
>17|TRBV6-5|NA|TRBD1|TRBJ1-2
TGTGCCAGCAGTTTCCGGGACAGGGAATTCTTGCCCTATGGCTACACCTTC
CASSFRDREFLPYGYTF
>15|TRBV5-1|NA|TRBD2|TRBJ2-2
TGCGCCAGCAGCCCTAGCGGGAGGAAGAGCGGGGAGCTGTTTTTT
CASSPSGRKSGELFF
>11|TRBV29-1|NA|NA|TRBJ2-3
TGCAGCCTAAGGGAGACAGATACGCAGTATTTT
CSLRETDTQYF
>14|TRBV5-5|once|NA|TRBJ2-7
TGTGCCAGCAGCGCGGAGGGCGCAAATTTCGAGCAGTACTTC
CASSAEGANFEQYF
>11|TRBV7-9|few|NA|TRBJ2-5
TGTGCAAGCGGCACAGCTGAGACCCAGTACTTC
CASGTAETQYF
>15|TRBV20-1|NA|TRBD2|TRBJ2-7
TGCAGTGCATCCACCACTAGCGGGGGAGGTCACGAGCAGTACTTC
CSASTTSGGGHEQYF
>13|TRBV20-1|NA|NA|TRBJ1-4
TGCAGTCCGAGGGCCGGGAGTAATGAAAAACTGTTTTTT
CSPRAGSNEKLFF
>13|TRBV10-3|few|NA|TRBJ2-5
TGTGCCATGCGACGCGGGCGGGAAGAGACCCAGTACTTC
CAMRRGREETQYF
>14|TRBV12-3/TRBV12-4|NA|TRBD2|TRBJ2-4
TGTGCCAGCAGTTTAGGAGAAGGGAGGGAGACTCAGTACTTC
CASSLGEGRETQYF
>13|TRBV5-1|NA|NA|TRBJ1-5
TGCGCCAGCTCTGCAGGGTCTAAGCAGCCCCAGCATTTT
CASSAGSKQPQHF
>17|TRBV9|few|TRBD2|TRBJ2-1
TGTGCCAGCAGCGTAGTTGGGGCGGGAGGCCCCAGGAATGAGCAGTTCTTC
CASSVVGAGGPRNEQFF
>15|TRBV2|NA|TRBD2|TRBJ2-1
TGTGCCAGCAGTTTACTAGCGGGGGTGCACAATGAGCAGTTCTTC
CASSLLAGVHNEQFF
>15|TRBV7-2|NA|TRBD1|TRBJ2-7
TGTGCCAGCAGCTGGTGGACAGGGGAACCCTACGAGCAGTACTTC
CASSWWTGEPYEQYF
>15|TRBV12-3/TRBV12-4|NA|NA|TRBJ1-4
TGTGCCAGCACCGCTGACGGGCCTCCTAATGAAAAACTGTTTTTT
CASTADGPPNEKLFF